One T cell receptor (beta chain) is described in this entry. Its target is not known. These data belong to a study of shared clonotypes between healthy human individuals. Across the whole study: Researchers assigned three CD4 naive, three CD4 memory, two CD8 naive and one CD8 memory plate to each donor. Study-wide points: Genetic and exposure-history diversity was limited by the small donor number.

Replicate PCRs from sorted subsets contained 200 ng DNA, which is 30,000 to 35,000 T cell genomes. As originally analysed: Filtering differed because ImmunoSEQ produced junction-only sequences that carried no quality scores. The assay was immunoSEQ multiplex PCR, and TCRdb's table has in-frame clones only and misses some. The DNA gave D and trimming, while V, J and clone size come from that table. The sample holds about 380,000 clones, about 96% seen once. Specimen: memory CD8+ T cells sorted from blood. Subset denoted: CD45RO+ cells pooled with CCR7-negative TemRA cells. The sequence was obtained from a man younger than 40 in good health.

DNA for the CDR3: TGTGCCAGCAGTCCGGATAGGGAACCGGTGGGGAATGAGCAGTTCTTC. Protein product: CASSPDREPVGNEQFF. The V and J genes are TRBV28 and TRBJ2-1; D not certain. V was trimmed by 5 bases and J by 7 bases, leaving 21 bases between them. This CDR3 contains 16 residues. Germline V gene data show CDR1 as MDHEN and CDR2 as SYDVKM.